This TCR beta chain appears in the sequencing data of a study of shared clonotypes between healthy human individuals. CD8 cells regarded as naive lacked CD45RO, were positively chosen for CCR7, and omitted terminally differentiated effector memory CD45RA+ cells. Only Caucasian adults living in Nashville, Tennessee made up the donor group. The data were produced by immunoSEQ multiplex PCR, yet TCRdb's version contains in-frame clones alone and is incomplete. This repertoire shows approximately 600,000 clones, about 95% found once; its top ten account for over 0.095%. The CDR3 sequence is 16 residues long. The V gene's germline CDR1 is LNHDA and CDR2 SQIVND (reference sequence). Trimming removed 0 bases at V and 3 bases at J, with 9 bases between.

Sequences were obtained from naive CD8+ T cells sorted from blood. This rearrangement joins TRBV19 to TRBJ1-6, with a possible D match to TRBD1 (5 bases). The clonotype originates from a woman under 40 in good health. This CDR3 reads CASSIDSDIYNSPLHF. CDR3 bases: TGTGCCAGTAGTATAGATTCGGACATCTATAATTCACCCCTCCACTTT.